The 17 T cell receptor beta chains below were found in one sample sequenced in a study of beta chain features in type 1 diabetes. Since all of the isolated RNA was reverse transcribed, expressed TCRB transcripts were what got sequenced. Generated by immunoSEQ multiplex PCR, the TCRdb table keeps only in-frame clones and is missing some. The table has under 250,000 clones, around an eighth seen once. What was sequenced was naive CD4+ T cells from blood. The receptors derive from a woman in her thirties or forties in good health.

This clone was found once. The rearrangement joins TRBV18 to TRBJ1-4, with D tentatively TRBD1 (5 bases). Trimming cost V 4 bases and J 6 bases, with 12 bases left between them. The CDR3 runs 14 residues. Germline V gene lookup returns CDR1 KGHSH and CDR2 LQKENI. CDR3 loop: CASSREGVDEKLFF. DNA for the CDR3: TGTGCCAGCTCACGAGAAGGGGTGGATGAAAAACTGTTTTTT.

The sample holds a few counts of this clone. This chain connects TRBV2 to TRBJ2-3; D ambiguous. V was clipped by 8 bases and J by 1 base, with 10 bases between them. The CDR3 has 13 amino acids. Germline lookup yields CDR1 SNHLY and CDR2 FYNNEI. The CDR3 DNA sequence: TGTGCCAGCGGAAGCGTTGGCACAGATACGCAGTATTTT. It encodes CASGSVGTDTQYF.

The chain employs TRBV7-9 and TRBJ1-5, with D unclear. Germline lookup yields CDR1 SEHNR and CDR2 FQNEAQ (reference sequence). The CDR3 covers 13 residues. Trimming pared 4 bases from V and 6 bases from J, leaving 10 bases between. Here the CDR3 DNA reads TGTGCCAGCAGCTCCGGACTTGCTCAGCCCCAGCATTTT. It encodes CASSSGLAQPQHF. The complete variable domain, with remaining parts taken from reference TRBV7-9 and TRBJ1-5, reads DTGVSQNPRHKITKRGQNVTFRCDPISEHNRLYWYRQTLGQGPEFLTYFQNEAQLEKSRLLSDRFSAERPKGSFSTLEIQRTEQGDSAMYLCASSSGLAQPQHFGDGTRLSIL.

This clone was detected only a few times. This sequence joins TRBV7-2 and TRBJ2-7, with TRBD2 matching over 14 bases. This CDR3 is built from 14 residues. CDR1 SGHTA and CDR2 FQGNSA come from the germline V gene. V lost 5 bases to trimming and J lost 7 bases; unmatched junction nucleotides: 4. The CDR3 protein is CASSPRTSGGEQYF. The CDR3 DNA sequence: TGTGCCAGCAGCCCCCGGACTAGCGGGGGGGAGCAGTACTTC.

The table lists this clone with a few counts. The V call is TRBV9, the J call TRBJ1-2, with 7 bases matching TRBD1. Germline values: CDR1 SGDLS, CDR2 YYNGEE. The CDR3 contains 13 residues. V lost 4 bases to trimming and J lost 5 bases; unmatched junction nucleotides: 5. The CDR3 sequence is CASSSGGRYGYTF. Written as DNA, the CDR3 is TGTGCCAGCAGCTCAGGGGGACGTTATGGCTACACCTTC.

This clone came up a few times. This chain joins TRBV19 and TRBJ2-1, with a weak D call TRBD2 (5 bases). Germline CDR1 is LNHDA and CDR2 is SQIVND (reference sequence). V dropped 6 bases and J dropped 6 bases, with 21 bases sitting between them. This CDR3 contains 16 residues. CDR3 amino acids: CASRGSFGNFGNEQFF. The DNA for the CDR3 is TGTGCCAGTAGGGGGTCTTTCGGGAATTTTGGCAATGAGCAGTTCTTC.

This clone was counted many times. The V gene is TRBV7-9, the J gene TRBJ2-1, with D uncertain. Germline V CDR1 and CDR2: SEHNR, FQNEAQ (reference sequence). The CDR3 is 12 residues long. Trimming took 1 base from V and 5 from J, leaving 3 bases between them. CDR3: CASSLGDNEQFF. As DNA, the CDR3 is TGTGCCAGCAGCTTAGGAGACAATGAGCAGTTCTTC.

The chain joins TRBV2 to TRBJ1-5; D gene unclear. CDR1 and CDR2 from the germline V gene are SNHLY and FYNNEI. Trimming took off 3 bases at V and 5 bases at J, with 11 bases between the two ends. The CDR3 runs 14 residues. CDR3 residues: CASSDDLQHQPQHF. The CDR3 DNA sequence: TGTGCCAGCAGTGACGACCTACAGCATCAGCCCCAGCATTTT.

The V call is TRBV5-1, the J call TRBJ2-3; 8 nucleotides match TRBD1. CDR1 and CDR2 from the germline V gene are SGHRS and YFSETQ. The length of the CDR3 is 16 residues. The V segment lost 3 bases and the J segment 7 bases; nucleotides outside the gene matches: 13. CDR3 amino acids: CASSYRTGSYVNTQYF. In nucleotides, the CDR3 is TGCGCCAGCAGCTACCGGACAGGGAGTTATGTTAATACGCAGTATTTT.

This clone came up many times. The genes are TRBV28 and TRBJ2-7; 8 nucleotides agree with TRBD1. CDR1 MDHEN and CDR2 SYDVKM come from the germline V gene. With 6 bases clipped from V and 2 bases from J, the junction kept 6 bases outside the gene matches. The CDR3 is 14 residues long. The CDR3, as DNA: TGTGCCAGCAGCCCGATGACAGGGGCCTACGAGCAGTACTTC. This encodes CASSPMTGAYEQYF.

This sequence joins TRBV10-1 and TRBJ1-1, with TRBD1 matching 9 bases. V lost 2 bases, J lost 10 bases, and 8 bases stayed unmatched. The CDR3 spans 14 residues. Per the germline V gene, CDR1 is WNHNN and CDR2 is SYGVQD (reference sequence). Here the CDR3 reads CASSEGQGPAIAFF. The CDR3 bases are TGCGCCAGCAGTGAGGGACAGGGGCCGGCTATAGCTTTCTTT.

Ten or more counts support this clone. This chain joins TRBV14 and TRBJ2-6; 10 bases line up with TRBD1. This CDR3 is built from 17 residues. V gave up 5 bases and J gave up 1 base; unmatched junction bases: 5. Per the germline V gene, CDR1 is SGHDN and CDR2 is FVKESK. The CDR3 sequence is CASSRDRGGSGANVLTF. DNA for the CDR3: TGTGCCAGCAGCAGGGACAGGGGAGGTTCTGGGGCCAACGTCCTGACTTTC.

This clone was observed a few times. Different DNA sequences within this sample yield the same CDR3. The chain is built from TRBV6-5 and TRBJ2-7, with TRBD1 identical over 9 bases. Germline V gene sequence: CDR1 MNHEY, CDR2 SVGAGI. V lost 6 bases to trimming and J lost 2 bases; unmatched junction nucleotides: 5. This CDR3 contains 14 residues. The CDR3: CASSRGTGTYEQYF. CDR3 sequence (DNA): TGTGCCAGCAGCAGGGGGACAGGGACCTACGAGCAGTACTTC.

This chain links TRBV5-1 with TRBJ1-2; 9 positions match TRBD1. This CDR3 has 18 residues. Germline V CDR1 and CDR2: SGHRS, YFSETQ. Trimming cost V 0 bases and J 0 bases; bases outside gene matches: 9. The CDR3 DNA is TGCGCCAGCAGCTTGGGGGGCGCGGGGACAGGGACTAACTATGGCTACACCTTC. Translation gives CASSLGGAGTGTNYGYTF.

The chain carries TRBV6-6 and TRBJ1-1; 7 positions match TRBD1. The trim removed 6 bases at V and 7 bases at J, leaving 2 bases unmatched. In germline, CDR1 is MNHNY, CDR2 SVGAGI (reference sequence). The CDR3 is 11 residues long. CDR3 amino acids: CASSGDSEAFF. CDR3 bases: TGTGCCAGCAGCGGGGACAGTGAAGCTTTCTTT.

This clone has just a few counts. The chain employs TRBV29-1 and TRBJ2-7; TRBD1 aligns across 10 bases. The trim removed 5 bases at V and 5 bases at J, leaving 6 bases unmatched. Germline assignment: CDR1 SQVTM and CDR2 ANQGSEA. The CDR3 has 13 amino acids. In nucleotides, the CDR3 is TGCAGCGTTCCGGGACAGGGGTTCGACGAGCAGTACTTC. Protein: CSVPGQGFDEQYF.

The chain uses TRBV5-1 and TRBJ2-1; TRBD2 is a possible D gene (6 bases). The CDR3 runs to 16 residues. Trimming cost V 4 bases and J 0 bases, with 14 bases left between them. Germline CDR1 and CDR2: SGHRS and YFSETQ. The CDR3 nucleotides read TGCGCCAGCAGCGGATCGGTCGGGGGCTCCTACAATGAGCAGTTCTTC. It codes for CASSGSVGGSYNEQFF.